Listed below are T cell receptor beta chains from one sample, sequenced in a study of blood T cell repertoires in COVID-19. Assay: immunoSEQ multiplex PCR; the TCRdb copy retains only in-frame clones and omits some. The sample consists of roughly 120,000 clones, approximately 90% of them appearing once. The sequenced sample was peripheral blood. Receptors were obtained from a woman between 50 and 59 years old with acute or convalescent COVID-19. CDR3s include the opening cysteine and the closing phenylalanine or tryptophan. Clone sizes are given selectively: once, few, many, or a class where the clone is expanded.

abundance: .; v_gene: TRBV24-1; CDR3aa: CATSPQRETDTQYF
abundance: many; v_gene: TRBV7-9; CDR3aa: CASSLGGRAGANVLTF
abundance: .; v_gene: TRBV27; CDR3aa: CASSLSRRDYGYTF
abundance: .; v_gene: TRBV6-5; CDR3aa: CASSYSAVNNEQFF
abundance: few; v_gene: TRBV12-3/TRBV12-4; CDR3aa: CASRGTGGTEAFF
abundance: .; v_gene: TRBV18; CDR3aa: CASSPPDGQPYEQYF
abundance: few; v_gene: TRBV19; CDR3aa: CASSIDLGRGNYGYTF
abundance: .; v_gene: TRBV12-3/TRBV12-4; CDR3aa: CASSHRVGTQYF
abundance: .; v_gene: TRBV18; CDR3aa: CASSDNRGQNIQYF
abundance: .; v_gene: TRBV2; CDR3aa: CASSGAGANTEAFF
abundance: .; v_gene: TRBV29-1; CDR3aa: CSGKGTSKNTGELFF
abundance: .; v_gene: TRBV28; CDR3aa: CASMREGYGYTF
abundance: .; v_gene: TRBV5-6; CDR3aa: CASSARQGPGRLSYNEQFF
abundance: .; v_gene: TRBV5-1; CDR3aa: CASSLSGPTYEQYF
abundance: .; v_gene: TRBV7-9; CDR3aa: CASSLITGGRRKKLFF
abundance: .; v_gene: TRBV11-3; CDR3aa: CASSLAPSGGNEQFF
abundance: .; v_gene: TRBV2; CDR3aa: CASTILGAGTEAFF
abundance: .; v_gene: TRBV28; CDR3aa: CASSLSGPYEQYF
abundance: .; v_gene: TRBV5-1; CDR3aa: CASSLQGAEEQFF
abundance: .; v_gene: TRBV2; CDR3aa: CASSEGQGGGAKNIQYF
abundance: once; v_gene: TRBV5-5; CDR3aa: CASTRFGDLRDTEAFF
abundance: .; v_gene: TRBV11-2; CDR3aa: CASRSERGYTGELFF
abundance: few; v_gene: TRBV24-1; CDR3aa: CATSGSFQSTDTQYF
abundance: .; v_gene: TRBV25-1; CDR3aa: CATDGLSSTGELFF
abundance: .; v_gene: TRBV6-5; CDR3aa: CASTDSLHGYTF
abundance: .; v_gene: TRBV10-3; CDR3aa: CAIGSGLAGKVEQFF
abundance: .; v_gene: TRBV11-1; CDR3aa: CASSLNRPSYEQYF
abundance: few; v_gene: TRBV27; CDR3aa: CASSLSRNSYEQYF
abundance: .; v_gene: TRBV19; CDR3aa: CASSISGRDSNQPQHF
abundance: few; v_gene: TRBV2; CDR3aa: CAIRQDYNQPQHF
abundance: .; v_gene: TRBV3-1/TRBV3-2; CDR3aa: CASSQLSSYQETQYF
abundance: .; v_gene: TRBV5-1; CDR3aa: CASSRDRGYNEQFF
abundance: once; v_gene: TRBV10-3; CDR3aa: CANGGQDTGELFF
abundance: .; v_gene: TRBV19; CDR3aa: CASSFLGNSPLHF